This is a list of T cell receptor beta chains from one sample in a study of T cells in Graves' hyperthyroidism and ophthalmopathy. TCRdb reprocessed the multiplex PCR reads with MiXCR, giving one entry per CDR3 protein. The table records approximately 610,000 distinct CDR3 sequences, 14% to 15% of them present only once. Sequenced: blood. Receptor source: a woman aged 40 to 50 with Graves' ophthalmopathy. Both conserved end residues are part of each CDR3. The D gene is left open where the match is weak. Clone size appears in some rows only: once, few, many, or a class for an expanded clone.

abundance	v_gene	d_gene	j_gene	CDR3aa	CDR3nt
few	TRBV18	-	TRBJ2-7	CASSEQRSYEQYF	TGTGCCAGCTCGGAACAACGATCCTACGAGCAGTACTTC
many	TRBV28	-	TRBJ2-6	CASSRHAGANVLTF	TGTGCCAGCAGCAGACATGCTGGGGCCAACGTCCTGACTTTC
-	TRBV15	-	TRBJ1-2	CATSRDINRRDYGYTF	TGTGCCACCAGCAGAGATATAAACAGACGGGACTATGGCTACACCTTC
many	TRBV12-3/TRBV12-4	-	TRBJ2-7	CASSLGHGPSYEQYF	TGTGCCAGCAGTTTGGGACACGGACCCTCCTACGAGCAGTACTTC
few	TRBV11-2	-	TRBJ2-2	CASSLGPGAGELFF	TGTGCCAGCAGCTTAGGACCGGGAGCCGGGGAGCTGTTTTTT
many	TRBV6-1	-	TRBJ1-1	CASRSRVGTEAFF	TGTGCCAGCAGGTCCAGGGTTGGGACTGAAGCTTTCTTT
many	TRBV28	-	TRBJ2-1	CASSPFEEQFF	TGTGCCAGCAGCCCTTTTGAAGAGCAGTTCTTC
many	TRBV28	TRBD1	TRBJ2-6	CASTLDRARSGANVLTF	TGTGCCAGCACCCTGGACAGGGCCCGCTCTGGGGCCAACGTCCTGACTTTC
many	TRBV9	-	TRBJ1-1	CASSPRWGNTEAFF	TGTGCCAGCAGCCCCCGCTGGGGGAACACTGAAGCTTTCTTT
many	TRBV28	-	TRBJ1-5	CASSPRAQQPQHF	TGTGCCAGCAGTCCTCGTGCGCAGCAGCCCCAGCATTTT
-	TRBV6-5	-	TRBJ2-7	CASSYGGRPSYEQYF	TGTGCCAGCAGTTACGGGGGCAGGCCTTCCTACGAGCAGTACTTC
-	TRBV19	-	TRBJ1-2	CASSPQFQGNYGYTF	TGTGCCAGTAGTCCCCAGTTTCAGGGGAACTATGGCTACACCTTC
-	TRBV6-5	TRBD1	TRBJ1-6	CASSSTGDSPLHF	TGTGCCAGCAGTTCCACAGGGGATTCACCCCTCCACTTT
-	TRBV18	TRBD2	TRBJ2-7	CASSPRTSGSFHEQYF	TGTGCCAGCTCACCACGGACTAGCGGGAGTTTCCACGAGCAGTACTTC
many	TRBV29-1	-	TRBJ1-2	CSADRGAGQRNYGYTF	TGCAGCGCCGATCGAGGTGCTGGACAAAGGAACTATGGCTACACCTTC
few	TRBV20-1	TRBD2	TRBJ2-2	CSAKSTSGWGGELFF	TGCAGTGCTAAATCTACTAGCGGGTGGGGCGGGGAGCTGTTTTTT
-	TRBV6-1	TRBD1	TRBJ2-5	CASSEEAPGQGGDQETQYF	TGTGCCAGCAGTGAAGAGGCGCCGGGACAGGGGGGGGACCAAGAGACCCAGTACTTC
-	TRBV27	TRBD1	TRBJ2-1	CASSWDRNNEQFF	TGTGCCAGCAGTTGGGACAGGAACAATGAGCAGTTCTTC
few	TRBV4-1	TRBD2	TRBJ2-2	CASSQVQSGSSVTGELFF	TGCGCCAGCAGCCAAGTCCAAAGCGGGAGTTCGGTCACCGGGGAGCTGTTTTTT
many	TRBV19	-	TRBJ2-7	CASSIDAVSYEQYF	TGTGCCAGTAGTATAGATGCCGTGAGCTACGAGCAGTACTTC
few	TRBV19	-	TRBJ1-1	CASTQGRENTEAFF	TGTGCCAGTACTCAGGGACGGGAGAACACTGAAGCTTTCTTT
many	TRBV28	-	TRBJ2-7	CASSLLGKTYEQYF	TGTGCCAGCAGTTTGCTGGGGAAAACCTACGAGCAGTACTTC
-	TRBV2	TRBD2	TRBJ2-7	CASSAGGSSYEQYF	TGTGCCAGCAGCGCAGGCGGGAGTTCCTACGAGCAGTACTTC
few	TRBV6-5	-	TRBJ1-2	CASTSAYYGYTF	TGTGCCAGCACTTCAGCCTACTATGGCTACACCTTC
many	TRBV7-2	-	TRBJ2-7	CASSASQAYYEQYF	TGTGCCAGCAGCGCAAGCCAGGCATACTACGAGCAGTACTTC
once	TRBV15	-	TRBJ1-5	CATSRDAPPRSPQHF	TGTGCCACCAGCAGAGATGCACCCCCTAGATCTCCCCAGCATTTT
-	TRBV7-8	-	TRBJ2-7	CASSLVGGTFYEQYF	TGTGCCAGCAGCTTAGTCGGCGGAACCTTCTACGAGCAGTACTTC